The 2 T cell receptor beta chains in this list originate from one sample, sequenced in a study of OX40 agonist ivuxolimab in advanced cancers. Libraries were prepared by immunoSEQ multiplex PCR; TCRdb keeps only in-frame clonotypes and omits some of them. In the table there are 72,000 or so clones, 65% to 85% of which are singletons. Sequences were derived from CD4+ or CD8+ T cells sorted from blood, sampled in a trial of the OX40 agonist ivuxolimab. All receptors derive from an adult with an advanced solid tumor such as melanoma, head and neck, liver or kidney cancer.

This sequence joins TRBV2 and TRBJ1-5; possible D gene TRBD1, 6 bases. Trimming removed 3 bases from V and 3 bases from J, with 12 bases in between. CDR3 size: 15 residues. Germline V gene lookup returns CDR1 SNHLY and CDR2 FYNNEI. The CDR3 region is CASSDAGGANQPQHF. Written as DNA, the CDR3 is TGTGCCAGCAGTGATGCGGGGGGGGCCAATCAGCCCCAGCATTTT.

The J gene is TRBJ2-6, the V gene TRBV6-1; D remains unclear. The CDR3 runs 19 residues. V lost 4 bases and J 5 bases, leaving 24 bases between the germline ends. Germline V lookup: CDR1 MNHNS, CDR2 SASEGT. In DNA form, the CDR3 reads TGTGCCAGCAGTGGGTTCAAGCGTATTTACAAAAGTCGGGCCAACGTCCTGACTTTC. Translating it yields CASSGFKRIYKSRANVLTF.